This T cell receptor (beta chain) originates from a study of CD8 T cells in ankylosing spondylitis. Germline CDR1 reads MNHEY; CDR2 reads SMNVEV (reference sequence). Trimming shortened V by 6 bases and J by 2 bases, and 13 bases separated the two germline ends. The CDR3 covers 14 residues. Findings of the study overall: Within matched ankylosing spondylitis synovial fluid, disease-linked clones were reportedly significantly enriched. Disease-linked clones bore a CD8+ phenotype and were relatively rare in peripheral blood. A TCR beta motif made of fewer than ten highly homologous variants seemed typical of ankylosing spondylitis blood. Certain motif variants had earlier appeared in reactive arthritis synovial fluid and blood.

By quantitative 5'-RACE with molecular barcodes, the TCR beta libraries were made. Each CDR3 protein is one row after TCRdb ran MiXCR on the 5' RACE reads. This sample carries around 770,000 distinct CDR3 sequences, around 20% of them seen once, and the ten largest clones take about 19%. This clonotype appeared a few times. Antigen: not known. V is TRBV27 and J is TRBJ1-2; the D gene is possibly TRBD1 (6 bases). The clonotype comes from a male donor with ankylosing spondylitis. Sequences were obtained from blood, either unsorted or a sorted T cell fraction (not recorded which). CDR3 sequence (DNA): TGTGCCAGCAGGGGGGCGGGGGCCAACTATGGCTACACCTTC. Its translation is CASRGAGANYGYTF.